What follows are 12 T cell receptor beta chains derived from one specimen sequenced in a study of T-cell reconstitution after alpha-beta-depleted transplantation in children (dated by TCRdb to the mid-2010s). The library was generated by PCR. The sequencing machine was an Illumina HiSeq 2500. Molecular barcoding was employed in the preparation of TCR libraries, with unique molecular identifiers being used to normalize TCRbeta repertoire quantification. Using fastp at Q25 and MiXCR, TCRdb reprocessed the public reads and kept productive beta chains. All rows with the same CDR3 protein become a single entry with the most common DNA and genes. Here the sample has approximately 640,000 distinct CDR3 sequences; approximately 17% occur a single time. The top ten hold about 1.1% of the sample. Sequences were derived from PBMCs from the stem cell graft donor, sampled from the stem cell graft. Receptors were obtained from a human donor who donated a stem cell graft to a child with acute myeloid leukemia.

This clonotype was seen only a few times. This chain joins TRBV11-2 and TRBJ2-1; 9 nucleotides line up with TRBD2. Per the germline V gene, CDR1 is SGHAT and CDR2 is FQNNGV. This CDR3 region has 16 residues. Trimming removed 0 bases from V and 7 bases from J; junction bases left unmatched: 7. The CDR3 DNA reads as TGTGCCAGCAGCTTAGAGTTTACTAGCGGGCAGAATGAGCAGTTCTTC. The encoded protein is CASSLEFTSGQNEQFF.

This CDR3 is CASIGEGSSEAFF. The CDR3 DNA reads TGCGCCAGCATAGGGGAGGGCAGCTCTGAAGCTTTCTTT. The rearrangement uses TRBV4-1 and TRBJ1-1, with D perhaps TRBD1 (5 bases). This CDR3 region has 13 residues. Trimming took off 7 bases at V and 6 bases at J, with 15 bases between the two ends. CDR1 and CDR2 (germline): MGHRA, YSYEKL.

The rearrangement uses TRBV20-1 and TRBJ2-1; the D gene could be TRBD1 or TRBD2 (5 bases each). Germline values: CDR1 DFQATT, CDR2 SNEGSKA (reference sequence). This CDR3 region has 14 residues. The germline V and J ends were trimmed by 1 base and 10 bases, with 17 bases remaining between them. For the CDR3, the DNA is TGCAGTGCTAGAGGAGGGGACCCCTCTGGAGAGCAGTTCTTC. It codes for CSARGGDPSGEQFF.

This clonotype was counted between two and nine times. The chain is built from TRBV5-1 and TRBJ2-1; 9 bases match TRBD1. The J segment lost 10 bases and the V segment lost 3 bases, leaving 8 bases of the junction unmatched. The germline V gene encodes CDR1 SGHRS and CDR2 YFSETQ. The CDR3 sequence is 14 residues long. CDR3 DNA sequence: TGCGCCAGCAGCTCCGTACTGACAGGGGGAGAGCAGTTCTTC. It specifies CASSSVLTGGEQFF.

V usage is TRBV12-3 or TRBV12-4 and J usage is TRBJ1-1, with D possibly being TRBD1 (5 bases). This CDR3 spans 12 amino acids. V lost 3 bases, J lost 7 bases, and 9 bases lay in between. CDR3 protein: CASSLGPGEAFF. For the CDR3, the DNA is TGTGCCAGCAGTTTGGGGCCTGGTGAAGCTTTCTTT.

V gene TRBV18 combines with J gene TRBJ2-2; D is tentatively TRBD1 or TRBD2 (6 bases each). Trimming took off 2 bases at V and 2 bases at J, with 12 bases between the two ends. CDR3 length equals 16 residues. The germline gives CDR1 KGHSH, CDR2 LQKENI. CDR3 nucleotides: TGTGCCAGCTCACCAAAGGAGGGGGGCAACACCGGGGAGCTGTTTTTT. Translating it yields CASSPKEGGNTGELFF.

This clonotype was observed once. The V call is TRBV3-1, the J call TRBJ2-2, with D possibly matching TRBD1 (6 bases). The V end lost 8 bases, the J end lost 6 bases, and 13 bases lay between the germline ends. Germline CDR1 LGHDT, CDR2 YNNKEL (reference sequence). The CDR3 loop spans 13 amino acids. The CDR3: CASCFQGPGELFF. The CDR3 DNA follows: TGTGCCAGCTGTTTCCAGGGGCCCGGGGAGCTGTTTTTT.

The chain employs TRBV7-8 and TRBJ1-2, with a weak D call TRBD1 (5 bases). The CDR3 has 11 residues. The V gene's germline CDR1 is SGHVS and CDR2 FQNEAQ. The ends were cut back, 8 bases at V and 4 bases at J, with 8 bases in the middle. DNA of the CDR3: TGTGCCAGCCGCGGGACCTATGGCTACACCTTC. It is translated as CASRGTYGYTF.

This clonotype showed up just a few times. The gene calls are TRBV20-1 and TRBJ2-3, with 14 bases identical to TRBD2. This CDR3 has 15 residues. Germline values: CDR1 DFQATT, CDR2 SNEGSKA (reference sequence). V was clipped by 5 bases and J by 5 bases; unmatched bases: 6. CDR3 in DNA: TGCAGTGCTGGGACTAGCGGGGGTTATGGAGATACGCAGTATTTT. Protein sequence: CSAGTSGGYGDTQYF.

This clonotype was found a few times. The chain combines TRBV25-1 with TRBJ1-1, with TRBD1 matching over 9 bases. J lost 7 bases, V lost 6 bases, and 6 bases had no gene match. The germline gives CDR1 MGHDK, CDR2 SYGVNS. CDR3 length: 13 residues. CDR3 region: CASSLPGQGEAFF. For the CDR3, the DNA is TGTGCCAGCAGCCTGCCGGGACAGGGTGAAGCTTTCTTT.

There are a few counts of this clonotype. The V call is TRBV10-3, the J call TRBJ2-1, with 7 positions matching TRBD2. Germline V CDR1 and CDR2: ENHRY, SYGVKD. The CDR3 has 15 residues. V shed 0 bases, J shed 9 bases, and the junction held 8 bases outside the gene matches. The CDR3 here is CAISESVQGRGEQFF. Written as DNA, the CDR3 is TGTGCCATCAGTGAGTCGGTACAAGGGAGGGGTGAGCAGTTCTTC.

This clonotype was seen at least ten times. The chain carries TRBV20-1 and TRBJ1-1; the D is unclear. V lost 1 base, J lost 7 bases, and 7 bases lay in between. The CDR3 consists of 11 residues. Germline V lookup: CDR1 DFQATT, CDR2 SNEGSKA (reference sequence). The CDR3, as DNA: TGCAGTGCTAGAGGACGGGGTGAAGCTTTCTTT. Its protein is CSARGRGEAFF.